What follows describes a single T cell receptor (beta chain). The method was immunoSEQ multiplex PCR; TCRdb's version includes in-frame clones alone and lacks a portion of them. The sample lists some 280,000 clones; around nine tenths were seen once. These data originate in a study of blood T cell repertoires in COVID-19. The CDR3 sequence is 15 residues long. V gave up 5 bases and J gave up 9 bases, with 20 bases separating them. Germline V gives CDR1 SEHNR, CDR2 FQNEAQ (reference sequence). Source material: peripheral blood. The receptor comes from an older woman with acute or convalescent COVID-19. J is TRBJ2-1 and V is TRBV7-9; possibly TRBD2 for D (6 bases). The CDR3 loop reads CASSHTSGDTPEQFF. The DNA for the CDR3 is TGTGCCAGCAGCCACACTTCGGGGGATACTCCTGAGCAGTTCTTC.